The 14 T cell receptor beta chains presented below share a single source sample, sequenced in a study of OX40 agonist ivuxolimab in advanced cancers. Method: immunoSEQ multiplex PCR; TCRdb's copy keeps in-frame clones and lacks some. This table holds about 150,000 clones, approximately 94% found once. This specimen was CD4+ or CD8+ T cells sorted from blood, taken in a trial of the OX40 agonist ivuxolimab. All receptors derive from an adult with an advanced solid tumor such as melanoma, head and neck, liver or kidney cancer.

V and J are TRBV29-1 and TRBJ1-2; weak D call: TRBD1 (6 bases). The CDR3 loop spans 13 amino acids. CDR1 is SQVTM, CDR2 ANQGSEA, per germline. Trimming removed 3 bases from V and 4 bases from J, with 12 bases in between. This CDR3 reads CSVDDRSVYGYTF. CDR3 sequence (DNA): TGCAGCGTTGACGACAGGAGTGTCTATGGCTACACCTTC.

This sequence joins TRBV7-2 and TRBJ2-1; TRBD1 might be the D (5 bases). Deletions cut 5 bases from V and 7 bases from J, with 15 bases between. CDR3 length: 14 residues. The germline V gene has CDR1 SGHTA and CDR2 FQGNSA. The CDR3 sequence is CASSPWTSRNEQFF. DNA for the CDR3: TGTGCCAGCAGCCCATGGACATCGAGGAATGAGCAGTTCTTC.

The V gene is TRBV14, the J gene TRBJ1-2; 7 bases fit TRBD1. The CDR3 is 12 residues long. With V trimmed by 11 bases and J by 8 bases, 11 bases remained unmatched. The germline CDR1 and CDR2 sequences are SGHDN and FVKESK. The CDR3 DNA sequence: TGTGCCGGACCCCAGGGGGACGGCGGCTACACCTTC. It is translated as CAGPQGDGGYTF.

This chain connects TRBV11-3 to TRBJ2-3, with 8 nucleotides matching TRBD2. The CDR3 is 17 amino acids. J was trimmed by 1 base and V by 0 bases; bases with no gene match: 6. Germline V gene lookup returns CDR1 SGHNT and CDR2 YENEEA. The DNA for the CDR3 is TGTGCCAGCAGCTTAGAGGACTGGCGGGGGGGCACAGATACGCAGTATTTT. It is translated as CASSLEDWRGGTDTQYF.

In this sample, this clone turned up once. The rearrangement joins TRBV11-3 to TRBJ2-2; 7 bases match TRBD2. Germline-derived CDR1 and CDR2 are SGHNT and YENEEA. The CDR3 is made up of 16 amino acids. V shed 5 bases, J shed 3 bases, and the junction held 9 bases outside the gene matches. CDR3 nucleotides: TGTGCCAGCAGCCCCCAGGCGGGAGATTACACCGGGGAGCTGTTTTTT. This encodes CASSPQAGDYTGELFF. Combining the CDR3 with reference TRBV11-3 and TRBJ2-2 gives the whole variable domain EAGVVQSPRYKIIEKKQPVAFWCNPISGHNTLYWYLQNLGQGPELLIRYENEEAVDDSQLPKDRFSAERLKGVDSTLKIQPAELGDSAVYLCASSPQAGDYTGELFFGEGSRLTVL.

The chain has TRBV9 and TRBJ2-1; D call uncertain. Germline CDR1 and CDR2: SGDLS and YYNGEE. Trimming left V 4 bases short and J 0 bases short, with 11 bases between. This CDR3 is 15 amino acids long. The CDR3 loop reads CASSSSLSSYNEQFF. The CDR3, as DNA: TGTGCCAGCAGCTCATCGCTAAGCTCCTACAATGAGCAGTTCTTC.

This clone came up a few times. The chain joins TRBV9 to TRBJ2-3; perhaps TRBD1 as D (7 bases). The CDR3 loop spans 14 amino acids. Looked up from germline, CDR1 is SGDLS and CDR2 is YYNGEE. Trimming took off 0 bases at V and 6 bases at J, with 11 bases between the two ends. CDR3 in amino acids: CASSVEAGGDTQYF. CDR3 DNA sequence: TGTGCCAGCAGCGTAGAGGCAGGGGGGGATACGCAGTATTTT.

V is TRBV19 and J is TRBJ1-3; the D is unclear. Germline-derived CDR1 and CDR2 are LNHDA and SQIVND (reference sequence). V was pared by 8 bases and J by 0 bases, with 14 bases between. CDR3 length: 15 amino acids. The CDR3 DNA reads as TGTGCCAGTCCCCCCCCGGGGAGCTCTGGAAACACCATATATTTT. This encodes CASPPPGSSGNTIYF.

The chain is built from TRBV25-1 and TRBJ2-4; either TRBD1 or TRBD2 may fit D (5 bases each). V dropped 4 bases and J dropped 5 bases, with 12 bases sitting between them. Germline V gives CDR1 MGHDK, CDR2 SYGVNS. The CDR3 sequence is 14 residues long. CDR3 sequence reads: CASSGPGTQNIQYF. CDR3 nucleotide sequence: TGTGCCAGCAGTGGACCCGGGACGCAAAACATTCAGTACTTC.

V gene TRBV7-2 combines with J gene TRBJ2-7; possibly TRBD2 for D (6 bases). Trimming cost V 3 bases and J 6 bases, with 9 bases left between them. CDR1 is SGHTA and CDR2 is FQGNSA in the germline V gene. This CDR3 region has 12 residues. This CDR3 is CASSLMGGEQYF. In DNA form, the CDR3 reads TGTGCCAGCAGCTTGATGGGGGGCGAGCAGTACTTC.

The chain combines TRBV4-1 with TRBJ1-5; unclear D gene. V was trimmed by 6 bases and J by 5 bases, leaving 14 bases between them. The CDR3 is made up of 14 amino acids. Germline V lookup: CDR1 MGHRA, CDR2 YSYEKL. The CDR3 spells CASSRLGRDQPQHF. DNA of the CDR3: TGCGCCAGCAGTCGTTTAGGTCGGGATCAGCCCCAGCATTTT.

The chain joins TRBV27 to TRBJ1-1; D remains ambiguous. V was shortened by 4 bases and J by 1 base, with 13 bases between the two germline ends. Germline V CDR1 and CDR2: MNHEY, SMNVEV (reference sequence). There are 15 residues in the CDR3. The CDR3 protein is CASSSSGRGNTEAFF. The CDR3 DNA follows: TGTGCCAGCAGTTCGTCCGGACGGGGGAACACTGAAGCTTTCTTT.

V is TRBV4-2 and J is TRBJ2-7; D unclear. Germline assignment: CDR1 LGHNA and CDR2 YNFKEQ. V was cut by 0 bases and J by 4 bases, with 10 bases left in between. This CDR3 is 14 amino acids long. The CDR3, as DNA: TGTGCCAGCAGCCAAGATATTGGGAAGTACGAGCAGTACTTC. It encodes CASSQDIGKYEQYF.

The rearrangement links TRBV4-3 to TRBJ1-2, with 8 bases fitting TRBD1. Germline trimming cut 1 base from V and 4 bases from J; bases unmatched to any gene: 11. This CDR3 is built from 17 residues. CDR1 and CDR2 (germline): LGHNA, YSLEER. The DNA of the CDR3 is TGCGCCAGCAGCCAAGTTGGGGTAGACAGGGGATCCTATGGCTACACCTTC. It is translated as CASSQVGVDRGSYGYTF.